A selection of T cell receptor beta chains follows, all from one sample in a study of T cells after yellow fever vaccination. TCRdb re-derived calls from the 5' RACE reads in MiXCR, one entry per CDR3 protein. This sample has under 250,000 distinct CDR3 sequences, with around 7% found just once. The material sequenced was CD4+ T cells sorted from PBMCs, taken 15 days after the yellow fever booster vaccination. The receptor set was obtained from a man aged 25 to 40 who received the YFV17D yellow fever vaccine. The CDR3 runs from the conserved cysteine through the conserved F or W. D genes are given only for firm matches. The size field is filled for only some rows; it gives once, few, many or a size class.

size	J	D	V	DNA	CDR3
many	TRBJ2-1	-	TRBV10-1	TGCGCCAGCAGCTCCGGTAGTAGCGGAAACAATGAGCAGTTCTTC	CASSSGSSGNNEQFF
-	TRBJ2-3	TRBD2	TRBV24-1	TGTGCCACCAGTGATTGGCCCAGACTAGCGGGAGGAGCAGATACGCAGTATTTT	CATSDWPRLAGGADTQYF
many	TRBJ2-1	-	TRBV3-1	TGTGCCAGCAGCCAAGGGGGCAGATACAATGAGCAGTTCTTC	CASSQGGRYNEQFF
many	TRBJ2-3	-	TRBV5-1	TGCGCCAGCAGCTTAGATCCCGGATTGGGTACGCAGTATTTT	CASSLDPGLGTQYF
-	TRBJ2-3	TRBD1	TRBV6-1	TGTGCCAGCAGGGATACAGGGGGCAAAACAGATACGCAGTATTTT	CASRDTGGKTDTQYF
few	TRBJ2-5	TRBD1	TRBV7-8	TGTGCCAGCAGCTCTAGAGGGGGACAGAGAGAGACCCAGTACTTC	CASSSRGGQRETQYF
few	TRBJ2-1	-	TRBV11-2	TGTGCCAGCAGCTTTAAGGGGGCGAGTAGCGGTTACAATGAGCAGTTCTTC	CASSFKGASSGYNEQFF
few	TRBJ1-1	TRBD1	TRBV19	TGTGCCAGTAGTAGGTACAGGGGGGACACTGAAGCTTTCTTT	CASSRYRGDTEAFF
-	TRBJ2-7	-	TRBV20-1	TGCAGTGCTAGACTACAGGGAATCTACGAGCAGTACTTC	CSARLQGIYEQYF
many	TRBJ2-3	-	TRBV20-1	TGCAGTGCCGCAGACCGAAGGGCAATAGATACGCAGTATTTT	CSAADRRAIDTQYF
-	TRBJ1-4	-	TRBV6-5	TGTGCCAGCAGTTACTCGGGCCGTAGGGGGGAAAAACTGTTTTTT	CASSYSGRRGEKLFF
many	TRBJ2-3	TRBD1	TRBV7-3	TGTGCCAGCAGCTTGCTCAGGGGGAGCACAGATACGCAGTATTTT	CASSLLRGSTDTQYF
-	TRBJ2-5	-	TRBV20-1	TGCAGTGCTAGAGATCCGTCGGTTAAGAGTCAAGAGACCCAGTACTTC	CSARDPSVKSQETQYF
-	TRBJ2-2	TRBD2	TRBV19	TGTGCCAGCCGCGCGTCGGGAGGGATGAACACCGGGGAGCTGTTTTTT	CASRASGGMNTGELFF
many	TRBJ2-2	-	TRBV20-1	TGCAGTGCTAGAGATGTTAACACCGGGGAGCTGTTTTTT	CSARDVNTGELFF
many	TRBJ1-5	-	TRBV12-3/TRBV12-4	TGTGCCAGCAGTTTTGTTGATCGCAATCAGCCCCAGCATTTT	CASSFVDRNQPQHF
few	TRBJ2-2	-	TRBV7-2	TGTGCCAGCGGCGAGAACACCGGGGAGCTGTTTTTT	CASGENTGELFF
many	TRBJ1-2	-	TRBV29-1	TGCAGCGTTGAAGACAGGACAGTTAACTATGGCTACACCTTC	CSVEDRTVNYGYTF
few	TRBJ2-2	-	TRBV7-2	TGTGCCAGCAGCTCTACTAAAAGCTGGGGGGTCGGGGGGGAGCTGTTTTTT	CASSSTKSWGVGGELFF
few	TRBJ2-5	TRBD2	TRBV5-1	TGCGCCAGCAGCTTTGGGGCGGGGGTTCCCAAAGAGACCCAGTACTTC	CASSFGAGVPKETQYF
-	TRBJ1-5	-	TRBV12-3/TRBV12-4	TGTGCCAGCAGCTCGTCTTGGACAGAGAATCAGCCCCAGCATTTT	CASSSSWTENQPQHF
few	TRBJ2-1	-	TRBV2	TGTGCCAGCATTTGGACCGTAACGGCCAATGAGCAGTTCTTC	CASIWTVTANEQFF
many	TRBJ2-1	-	TRBV27	TGTGCCAGCTGGAGGGCCCCCTTATTCAATGAGCAGTTCTTC	CASWRAPLFNEQFF
many	TRBJ2-7	TRBD2	TRBV5-1	TGCGCCAGCAGCGGAATCGGACTAGCCCACGAGCAGTACTTC	CASSGIGLAHEQYF
-	TRBJ2-3	-	TRBV18	TGTGCCAGCTCACCATCTATCAGCCCAGATACGCAGTATTTT	CASSPSISPDTQYF
-	TRBJ2-1	-	TRBV29-1	TGCAGCGTTGTGCAGGTCCGAAATGAGCAGTTCTTC	CSVVQVRNEQFF
many	TRBJ2-7	TRBD2	TRBV6-1	TGTGCCAGCCGACTAGCGTCATACGAGCAGTACTTC	CASRLASYEQYF
few	TRBJ2-7	TRBD1	TRBV6-5	TGTGCCACTCTGAGGACAGGGGCTCCCTACGAGCAGTACTTC	CATLRTGAPYEQYF
many	TRBJ2-3	TRBD1	TRBV5-4	TGTGCCAGCAGCTTAACAGGGGGGCCCACAGATACGCAGTATTTT	CASSLTGGPTDTQYF
-	TRBJ2-4	-	TRBV27	TGTGCCAGCAGTTTATGGGCAGACTTCGCCAAAAACATTCAGTACTTC	CASSLWADFAKNIQYF
few	TRBJ2-7	-	TRBV5-1	TGCGCCAGCAGTAACCCGGGGGAGCAGTACTTC	CASSNPGEQYF
many	TRBJ2-7	-	TRBV12-3/TRBV12-4	TGTGCCAGCAGTCCAAGCGGACCGTACGAGCAGTACTTC	CASSPSGPYEQYF
few	TRBJ2-3	-	TRBV5-6	TGTGCCAGCAGCTTGCCAGGGTCCGGCGTCGCAGATACGCAGTATTTT	CASSLPGSGVADTQYF